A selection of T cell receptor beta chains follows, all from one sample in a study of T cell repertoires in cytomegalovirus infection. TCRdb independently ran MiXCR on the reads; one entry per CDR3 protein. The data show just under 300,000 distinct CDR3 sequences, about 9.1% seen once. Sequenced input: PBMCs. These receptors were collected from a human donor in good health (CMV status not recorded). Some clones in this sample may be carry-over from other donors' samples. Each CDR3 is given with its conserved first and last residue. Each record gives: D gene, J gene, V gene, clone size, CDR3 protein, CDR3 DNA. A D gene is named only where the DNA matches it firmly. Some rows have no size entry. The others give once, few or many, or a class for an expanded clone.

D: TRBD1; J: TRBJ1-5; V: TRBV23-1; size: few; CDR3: CASIRPGQGGIVDQPQHF; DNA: TGCGCCAGCATTCGACCGGGACAGGGGGGTATAGTGGATCAGCCCCAGCATTTT
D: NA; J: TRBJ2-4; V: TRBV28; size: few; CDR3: CASRIGGGTKNIQYF; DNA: TGTGCCAGCAGGATAGGGGGCGGGACCAAAAACATTCAGTACTTC
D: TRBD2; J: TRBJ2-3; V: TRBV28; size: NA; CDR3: CASRSLAGGSDTQYF; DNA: TGTGCCAGCAGAAGTCTAGCGGGGGGCTCAGATACGCAGTATTTT
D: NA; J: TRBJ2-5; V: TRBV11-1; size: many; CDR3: CASSLGASSETQYF; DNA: TGTGCCAGCAGCTTAGGCGCTAGCTCGGAGACCCAGTACTTC
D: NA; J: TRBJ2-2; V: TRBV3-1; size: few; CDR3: CASSPPRNTGELFF; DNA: TGTGCCAGCAGCCCCCCCCGGAACACCGGGGAGCTGTTTTTT
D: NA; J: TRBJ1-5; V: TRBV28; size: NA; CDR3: CASSLVEWVNQPQHF; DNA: TGTGCCAGCAGTTTAGTGGAATGGGTCAATCAGCCCCAGCATTTT
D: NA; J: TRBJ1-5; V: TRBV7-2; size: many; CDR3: CASSYLNQPQHF; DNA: TGTGCCAGCAGCTATTTAAATCAGCCCCAGCATTTT
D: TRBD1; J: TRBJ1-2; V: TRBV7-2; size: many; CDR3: CASSLDGQGSGYTF; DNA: TGTGCCAGCAGCTTAGATGGACAGGGCTCTGGCTACACCTTC
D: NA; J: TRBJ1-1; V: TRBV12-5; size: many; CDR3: CASGLVSGNTEAFF; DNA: TGTGCTAGTGGTTTGGTCTCGGGGAACACTGAAGCTTTCTTT
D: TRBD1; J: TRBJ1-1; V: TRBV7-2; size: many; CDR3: CASSLDLTGEAFF; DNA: TGTGCCAGCAGCTTAGATCTGACAGGGGAAGCTTTCTTT
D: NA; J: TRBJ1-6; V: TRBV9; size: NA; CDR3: CASSVGGSNSPLHF; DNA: TGTGCCAGCAGCGTAGGGGGGAGTAATTCACCCCTCCACTTT
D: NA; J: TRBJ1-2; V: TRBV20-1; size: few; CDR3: CSARDQGSGYTF; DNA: TGCAGTGCTAGAGATCAGGGATCGGGCTACACCTTC
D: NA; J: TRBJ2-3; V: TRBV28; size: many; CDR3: CASSSTRGTQYF; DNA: TGTGCCAGCAGTTCAACCCGAGGGACGCAGTATTTT
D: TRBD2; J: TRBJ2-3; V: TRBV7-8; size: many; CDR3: CASSLVWTSGGSDTQYF; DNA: TGTGCCAGCAGCTTAGTATGGACTAGCGGGGGGTCAGATACGCAGTATTTT
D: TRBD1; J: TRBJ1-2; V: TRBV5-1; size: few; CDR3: CASSPGQGPYGYTF; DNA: TGCGCCAGCAGCCCAGGACAGGGTCCCTATGGCTACACCTTC
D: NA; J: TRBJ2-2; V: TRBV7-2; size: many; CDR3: CASSLDWQKLNTGELFF; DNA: TGTGCCAGCAGCTTAGACTGGCAAAAACTGAACACCGGGGAGCTGTTTTTT
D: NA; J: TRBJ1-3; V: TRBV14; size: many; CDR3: CASSQGAGDTIYF; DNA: TGTGCCAGCAGCCAAGGGGCCGGGGACACCATATATTTT
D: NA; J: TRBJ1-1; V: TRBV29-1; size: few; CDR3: CSVESGMNTEAFF; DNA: TGCAGCGTTGAGAGCGGGATGAACACTGAAGCTTTCTTT
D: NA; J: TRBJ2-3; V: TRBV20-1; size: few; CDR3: CSAGRGTATDTQYF; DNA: TGCAGTGCGGGAAGAGGGACGGCTACAGATACGCAGTATTTT
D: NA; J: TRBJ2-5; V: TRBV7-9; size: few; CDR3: CASSSLRGAGLQETQYF; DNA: TGTGCCAGCAGCTCGCTTCGGGGGGCCGGCCTCCAAGAGACCCAGTACTTC
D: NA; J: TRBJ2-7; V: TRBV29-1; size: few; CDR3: CSVGDLGGGYEQYF; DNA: TGCAGCGTCGGCGACCTTGGGGGCGGCTACGAGCAGTACTTC
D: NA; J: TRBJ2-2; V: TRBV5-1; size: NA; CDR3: CASRTISLANTGELFF; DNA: TGCGCCAGCAGAACTATTTCACTCGCGAACACCGGGGAGCTGTTTTTT
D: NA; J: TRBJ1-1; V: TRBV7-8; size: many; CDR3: CASSLPQGYTEAFF; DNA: TGTGCCAGCAGCTTACCGCAGGGATACACTGAAGCTTTCTTT
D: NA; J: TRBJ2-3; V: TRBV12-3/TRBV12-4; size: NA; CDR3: CAGSLSAWNTQYF; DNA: TGTGCCGGCAGTTTATCCGCTTGGAATACGCAGTATTTT
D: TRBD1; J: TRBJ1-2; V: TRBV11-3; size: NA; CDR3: CASSLGFDRVWNGYTF; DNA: TGTGCCAGCAGCCTAGGCTTCGACAGGGTCTGGAATGGCTACACCTTC
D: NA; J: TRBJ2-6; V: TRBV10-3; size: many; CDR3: CAISDSSGANVLTF; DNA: TGTGCCATCTCGGACAGCTCTGGGGCCAACGTCCTGACTTTC
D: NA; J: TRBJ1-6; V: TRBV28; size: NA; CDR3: CASGLKENSPLHF; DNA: TGTGCCAGCGGGTTGAAAGAAAATTCACCCCTCCACTTT
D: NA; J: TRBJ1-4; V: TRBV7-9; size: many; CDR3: CASSLDDRISRKLFF; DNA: TGTGCCAGCAGCTTAGATGACAGAATATCTCGGAAACTGTTTTTT
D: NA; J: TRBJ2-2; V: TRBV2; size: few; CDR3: CASRPTGTTNTGELFF; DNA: TGTGCCAGCAGACCTACCGGGACAACTAACACCGGGGAGCTGTTTTTT
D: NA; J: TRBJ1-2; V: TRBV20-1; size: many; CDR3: CSARDLGYGYTF; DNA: TGCAGTGCTAGAGATCTTGGCTATGGCTACACCTTC
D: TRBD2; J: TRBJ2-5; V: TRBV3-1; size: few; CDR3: CASSLGLAGRTQYF; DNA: TGTGCCAGCAGCCTCGGACTAGCGGGACGGACCCAGTACTTC
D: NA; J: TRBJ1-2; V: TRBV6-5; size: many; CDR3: CASSQRGFYGYTF; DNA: TGTGCCAGCAGTCAAAGAGGGTTCTATGGCTACACCTTC
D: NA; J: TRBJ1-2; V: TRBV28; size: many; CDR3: CASSSRRDLFNYGYTF; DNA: TGTGCCAGCAGTTCCCGGAGGGACCTATTCAACTATGGCTACACCTTC
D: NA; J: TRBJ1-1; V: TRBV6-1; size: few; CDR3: CASDRRSNTEAFF; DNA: TGTGCCAGCGACAGGAGATCGAACACTGAAGCTTTCTTT
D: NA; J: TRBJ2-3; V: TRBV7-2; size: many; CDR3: CASSPGFGTDTQYF; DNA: TGTGCCAGCAGCCCAGGTTTTGGCACAGATACGCAGTATTTT
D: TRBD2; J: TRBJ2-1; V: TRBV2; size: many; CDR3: CASRRTSGGTAEQFF; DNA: TGTGCCAGCAGGAGGACTAGCGGGGGGACCGCTGAGCAGTTCTTC
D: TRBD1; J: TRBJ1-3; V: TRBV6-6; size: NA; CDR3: CASNRDSSGNTIYF; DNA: TGTGCCAGCAATAGGGACAGCTCTGGAAACACCATATATTTT
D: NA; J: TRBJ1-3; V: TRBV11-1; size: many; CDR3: CASSLLELRNTIYF; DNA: TGTGCCAGCAGCTTATTGGAGCTTCGAAACACCATATATTTT
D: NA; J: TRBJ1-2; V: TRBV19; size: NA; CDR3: CASSSRGGGYTF; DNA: TGTGCCAGTAGTTCCCGGGGCGGCGGCTACACCTTC
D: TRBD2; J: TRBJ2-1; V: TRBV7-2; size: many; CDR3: CASSLGGGWNEQFF; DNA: TGTGCCAGCAGCTTAGGGGGGGGGTGGAATGAGCAGTTCTTC
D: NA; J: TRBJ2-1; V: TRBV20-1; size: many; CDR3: CSAPSGTQSYNEQFF; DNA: TGCAGTGCACCGTCCGGGACGCAATCCTACAATGAGCAGTTCTTC
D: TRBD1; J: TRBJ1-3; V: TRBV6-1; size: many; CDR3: CASRPGQGSGNTIYF; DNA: TGTGCCAGCAGACCGGGACAGGGCTCTGGAAACACCATATATTTT
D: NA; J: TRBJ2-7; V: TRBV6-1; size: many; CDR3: CASSPAMGRTSEQYF; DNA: TGTGCCAGCAGCCCCGCTATGGGAAGAACCTCCGAGCAGTACTTC
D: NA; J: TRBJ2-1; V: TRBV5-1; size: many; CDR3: CASGLGSSVQFF; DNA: TGCGCCAGCGGCCTAGGGTCTAGTGTGCAGTTCTTC
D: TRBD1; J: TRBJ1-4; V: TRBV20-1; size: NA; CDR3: CSARVLAGQGNEKLFF; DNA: TGCAGTGCTAGAGTCCTAGCGGGACAGGGGAATGAAAAACTGTTTTTT
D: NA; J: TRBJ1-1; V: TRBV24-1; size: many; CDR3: CATQKTGFPQPLNTEAFF; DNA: TGTGCCACCCAGAAGACCGGCTTTCCACAGCCCCTGAACACTGAAGCTTTCTTT
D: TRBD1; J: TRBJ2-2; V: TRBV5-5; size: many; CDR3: CASAWGTGGTGELFF; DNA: TGTGCCAGCGCCTGGGGGACAGGGGGCACCGGGGAGCTGTTTTTT
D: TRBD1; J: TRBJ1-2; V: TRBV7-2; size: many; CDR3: CASSLQGAPNYGYTF; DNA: TGTGCCAGCAGCTTACAGGGGGCCCCTAACTATGGCTACACCTTC
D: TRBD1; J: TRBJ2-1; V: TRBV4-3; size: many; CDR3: CASSQDRVSYNEQFF; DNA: TGCGCCAGCAGCCAGGACAGGGTTTCCTACAATGAGCAGTTCTTC
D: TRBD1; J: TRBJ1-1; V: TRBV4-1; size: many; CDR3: CASSQDPGQTRFF; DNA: TGCGCCAGCAGCCAAGATCCGGGACAGACTCGCTTCTTT